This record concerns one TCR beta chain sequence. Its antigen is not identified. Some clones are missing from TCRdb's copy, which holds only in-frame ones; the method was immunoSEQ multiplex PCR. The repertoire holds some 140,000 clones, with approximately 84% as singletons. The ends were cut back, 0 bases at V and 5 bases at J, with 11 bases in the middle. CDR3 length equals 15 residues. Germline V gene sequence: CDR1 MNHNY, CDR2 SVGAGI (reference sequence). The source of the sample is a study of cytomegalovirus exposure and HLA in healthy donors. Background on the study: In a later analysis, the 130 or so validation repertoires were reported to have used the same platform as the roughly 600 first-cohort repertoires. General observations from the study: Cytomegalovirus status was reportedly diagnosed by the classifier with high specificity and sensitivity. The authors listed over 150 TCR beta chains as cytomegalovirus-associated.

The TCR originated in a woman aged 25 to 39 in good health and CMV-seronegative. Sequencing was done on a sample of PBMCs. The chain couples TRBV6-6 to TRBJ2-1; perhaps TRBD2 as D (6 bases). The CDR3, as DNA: TGTGCCAGCAGTTACTCGCCGGCGGGGAACAATGAGCAGTTCTTC. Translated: CASSYSPAGNNEQFF.